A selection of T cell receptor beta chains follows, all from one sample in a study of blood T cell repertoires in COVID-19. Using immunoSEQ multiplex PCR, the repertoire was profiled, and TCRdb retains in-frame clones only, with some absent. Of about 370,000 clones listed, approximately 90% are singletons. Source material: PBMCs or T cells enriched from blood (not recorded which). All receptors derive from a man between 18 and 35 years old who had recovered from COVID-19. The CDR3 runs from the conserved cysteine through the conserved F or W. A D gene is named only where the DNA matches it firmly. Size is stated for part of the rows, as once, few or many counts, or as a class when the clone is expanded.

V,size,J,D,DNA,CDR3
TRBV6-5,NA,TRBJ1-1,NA,TGTGCCAGCAGTTACTCGTCGGAGGGAACTGAAGCTTTCTTT,CASSYSSEGTEAFF
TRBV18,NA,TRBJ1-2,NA,TGTGCCAGCTCACCAAATATAGCTTATGGCTACACCTTC,CASSPNIAYGYTF
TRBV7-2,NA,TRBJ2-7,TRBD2,TGTGCCAGCAGCCCCAATGCGGGACTACCTCGTTACGAGCAGTACTTC,CASSPNAGLPRYEQYF
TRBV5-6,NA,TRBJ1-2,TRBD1,TGTGCCAGCAGCGGGGGGACAGCCCCTTATGGCTACACCTTC,CASSGGTAPYGYTF
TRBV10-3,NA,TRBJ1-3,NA,TGTGCCATCGGGGGGGGGACTGGAAACACCATATATTTT,CAIGGGTGNTIYF
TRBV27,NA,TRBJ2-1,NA,TGTGCCAGCAGCAGCGGCGGGATACACAATGAGCAGTTCTTC,CASSSGGIHNEQFF
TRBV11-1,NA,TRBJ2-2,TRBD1,TGTGCCAGCAGCCGACAGGGAACCGGGGAGCTGTTTTTT,CASSRQGTGELFF
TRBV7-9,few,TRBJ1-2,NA,TGTGCCAGCAGCTTAACGACAGCGGGGGGCTACACCTTC,CASSLTTAGGYTF
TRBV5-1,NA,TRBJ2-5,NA,TGCGCCAGCACCCGCGGGTACCAAGAGACCCAGTACTTC,CASTRGYQETQYF
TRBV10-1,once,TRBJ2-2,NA,TGCGCCAGCAGTGACCGCGGGCTATACGGGGAGCTGTTTTTT,CASSDRGLYGELFF
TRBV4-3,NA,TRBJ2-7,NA,TGCGCCAGCAGCCAAGATCGAAGAGGGTACGAGCAGTACTTC,CASSQDRRGYEQYF
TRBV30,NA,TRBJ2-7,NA,TGTGCCTGGAGTAGGGGTGGCGAGCAGTACTTC,CAWSRGGEQYF
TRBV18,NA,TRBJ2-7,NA,TGTGCCAGCGGGAACAGGGAAAGAAACTACGAGCAGTACTTC,CASGNRERNYEQYF
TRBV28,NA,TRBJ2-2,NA,TGTGCCAGCAGTTCCCCAGGCACGAACACCGGGGAGCTGTTTTTT,CASSSPGTNTGELFF
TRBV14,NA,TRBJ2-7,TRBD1,TGTGCCAGCAGCCGTGCGGCTAAGTGGGTAGACAGGGTGTGCGAGCAGTACTTC,CASSRAAKWVDRVCEQYF
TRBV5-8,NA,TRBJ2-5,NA,TGTGCCAGCAGCCCCAGGGGCAGAGCCCAAGAGACCCAGTACTTC,CASSPRGRAQETQYF
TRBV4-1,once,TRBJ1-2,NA,TGCGCCAGCAGCCCCCGGGTGGCAGACTATGGCTACACCTTC,CASSPRVADYGYTF
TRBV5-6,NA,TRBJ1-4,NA,TGTGCCAGCAGCTTGGACAGGCTAAAACTGTTTTTT,CASSLDRLKLFF
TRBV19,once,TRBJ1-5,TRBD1,TGTGCCAGTAGTACATTGGACAGGACTAGCAATCAGCCCCAGCATTTT,CASSTLDRTSNQPQHF
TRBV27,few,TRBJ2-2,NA,TGTGCCAGCAGTGGCGGGGAGCAGGGCGGGGAGCTGTTTTTT,CASSGGEQGGELFF
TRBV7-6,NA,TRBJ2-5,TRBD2,TGTGCCAGCAGCTTAGCGGGGGGGAGGTTCCTTTTCCAAGAGACCCAGTACTTC,CASSLAGGRFLFQETQYF
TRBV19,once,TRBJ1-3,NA,TGTGCCAGTAGTCCTTCCGGAAACACCATATATTTT,CASSPSGNTIYF
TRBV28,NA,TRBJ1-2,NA,TGTGCCAGCAGCGGACACCCCTATGGCTACACCTTC,CASSGHPYGYTF
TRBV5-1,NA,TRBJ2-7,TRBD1,TGCGCCAGCAGCCAACAAAAGGGACAGATCTCCTACGAGCAGTACTTC,CASSQQKGQISYEQYF
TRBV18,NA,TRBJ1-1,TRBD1,TGTGCCAGCTCACCGGGACAGGGGAGTCAGACTGAAGCTTTCTTT,CASSPGQGSQTEAFF
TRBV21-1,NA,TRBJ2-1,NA,TGTGCCAGCAGCAAAGTAGGGCAGGGGGGAGACAATGAGCAGTTCTTC,CASSKVGQGGDNEQFF
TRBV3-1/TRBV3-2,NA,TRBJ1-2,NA,TGTGCCAGCAGCCCTCCAGACAGAAAGTACTATGGCTACACCTTC,CASSPPDRKYYGYTF
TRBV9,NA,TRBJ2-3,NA,TGTGCCAGCAGCGTAGTTACAGCTAGCACAGATACGCAGTATTTT,CASSVVTASTDTQYF
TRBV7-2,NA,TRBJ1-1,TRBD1,TGTGCCAGCAGCCCAACGAGGGGGCTGAACACTGAAGCTTTCTTT,CASSPTRGLNTEAFF
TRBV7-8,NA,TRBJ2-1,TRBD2,TGTGCCAGCAGCTTAGGACTAGCGGGAGGAAACAATGAGCAGTTCTTC,CASSLGLAGGNNEQFF
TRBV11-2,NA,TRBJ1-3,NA,TGTGCCAGCAGCCCTGAATTGCGGGGCTTATATTTT,CASSPELRGLYF
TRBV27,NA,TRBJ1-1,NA,TGTGCCAGCAGTTTAAATCCTCAAGGGGCAGGTGAAGCTTTCTTT,CASSLNPQGAGEAFF
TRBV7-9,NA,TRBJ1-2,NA,TGTGCCAGCAGCTTAGCGCAGACATCATTC,CASSLAQTSF
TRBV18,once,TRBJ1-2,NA,TGTGCCAGCTCACCACCAGGGGGTGGTGGCTACACCTTC,CASSPPGGGGYTF
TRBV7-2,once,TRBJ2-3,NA,TGTGCCAGCAGCCTGGACAGAAGCACAGATACGCAGTATTTT,CASSLDRSTDTQYF
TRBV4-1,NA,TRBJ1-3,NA,TGCGCCAGCAGCCAACAAGAGCGCAGCTCTGGAAACACCATATATTTT,CASSQQERSSGNTIYF
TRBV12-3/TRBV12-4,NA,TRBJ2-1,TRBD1,TGTGCCAGCAGGGGACAGGGAACGCAGTTCTTC,CASRGQGTQFF
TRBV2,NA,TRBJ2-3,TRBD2,TGTGCCAGCCTAGCGGTGACTAGCACAGATACGCAGTATTTT,CASLAVTSTDTQYF
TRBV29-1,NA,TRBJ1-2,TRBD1,TGCAGCGTTGTAGGGGGCGGTTATGGCTACACCTTC,CSVVGGGYGYTF
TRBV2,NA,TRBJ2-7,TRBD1,TGTGCCAGCAGTTCGGGACAGACAGTTTTTAACGAGCAGTACTTC,CASSSGQTVFNEQYF
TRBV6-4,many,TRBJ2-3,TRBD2,TGTGCCAGCAGTGACTCTAGCGGGAGGGCAGATACGCAGTATTTT,CASSDSSGRADTQYF
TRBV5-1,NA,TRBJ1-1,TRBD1,TGCGCCAGCAGCTTGAGACAGGGCTATGAAGCTTTCTTT,CASSLRQGYEAFF
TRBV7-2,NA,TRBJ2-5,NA,TGTGCCAGCAGCTTGGGGCTTTCAGGGGAGACCCAGTACTTC,CASSLGLSGETQYF
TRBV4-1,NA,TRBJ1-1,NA,TGCGCCAGCAGCCAAGGAGACCGGATAGCGAACACTGAAGCTTTCTTT,CASSQGDRIANTEAFF
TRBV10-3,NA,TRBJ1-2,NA,TGTGCCATCAGTGGTGCGGGTCCGAACTATGGCTACACCTTC,CAISGAGPNYGYTF
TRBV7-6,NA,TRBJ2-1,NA,TGTGCCAGCAGCGAAACGGGGGACAATGAGCAGTTCTTC,CASSETGDNEQFF
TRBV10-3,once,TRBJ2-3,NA,TGTGCCATCATTGCCTTTCTAGGAGATACGCAGTATTTT,CAIIAFLGDTQYF
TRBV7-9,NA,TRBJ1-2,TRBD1,TGTGCCAGCAGCCAACGGTACCGGGACAGGGCCTCAAGGGGATGGGGCTACACCTTC,CASSQRYRDRASRGWGYTF
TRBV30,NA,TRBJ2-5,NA,TGTGCCTGGAGTCAGGACACCCAAGAGACCCAGTACTTC,CAWSQDTQETQYF
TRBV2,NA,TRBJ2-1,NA,TGTGCCTCCGCCGGCGGGCTTTACAATGAGCAGTTCTTC,CASAGGLYNEQFF
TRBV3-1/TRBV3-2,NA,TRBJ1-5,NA,TGTGCCAGCAGCCAAACAGGGACGAATCAGCCCCAGCATTTT,CASSQTGTNQPQHF
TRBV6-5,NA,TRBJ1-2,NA,TGTGCCAGCAGCACAGCTAACTATGGCTACACCTTC,CASSTANYGYTF
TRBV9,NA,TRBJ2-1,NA,TGTGCCAGCAGCGCCCTAGCGAATCCCAATGAGCAGTTCTTC,CASSALANPNEQFF
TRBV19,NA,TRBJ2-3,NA,TGTGCCAGTTGGGGGGGACAAGGGACAGATACGCAGTATTTT,CASWGGQGTDTQYF
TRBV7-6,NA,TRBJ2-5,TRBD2,TGTGCCAGCAGCGGACGATTTAGCGGGGGGGGGCAAGAGACCCAGTACTTC,CASSGRFSGGGQETQYF
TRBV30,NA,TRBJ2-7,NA,TGTGCCTGGAGTGAACCCCGGGTGTACGAGCAGTACTTC,CAWSEPRVYEQYF
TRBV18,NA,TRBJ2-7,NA,TGTGCCAGCTCACCCCCAACTAGCTACGAGCAGTACTTC,CASSPPTSYEQYF
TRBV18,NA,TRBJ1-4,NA,TGTGCCAGCTCACCTATCCAGGGGATCACTAATGAAAAACTGTTTTTT,CASSPIQGITNEKLFF
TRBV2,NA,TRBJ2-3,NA,TGTGCCAGCTCGGCAGATACGCAGTATTTT,CASSADTQYF